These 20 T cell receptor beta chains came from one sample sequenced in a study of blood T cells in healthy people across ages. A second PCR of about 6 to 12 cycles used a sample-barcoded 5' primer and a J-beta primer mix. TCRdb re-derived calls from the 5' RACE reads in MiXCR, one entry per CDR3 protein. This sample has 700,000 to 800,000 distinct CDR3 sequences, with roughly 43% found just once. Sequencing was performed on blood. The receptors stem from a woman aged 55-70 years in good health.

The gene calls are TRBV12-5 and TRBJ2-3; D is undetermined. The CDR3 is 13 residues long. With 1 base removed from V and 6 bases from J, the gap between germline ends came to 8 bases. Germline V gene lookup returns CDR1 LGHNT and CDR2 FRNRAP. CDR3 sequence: CASGLDLPDTQYF. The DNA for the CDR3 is TGTGCTAGTGGTTTGGACCTCCCCGATACGCAGTATTTT. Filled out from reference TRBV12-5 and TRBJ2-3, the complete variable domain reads DARVTQTPRHKVTEMGQEVTMRCQPILGHNTVFWYRQTMMQGLELLAYFRNRAPLDDSGMPKDRFSAEMPDATLATLKIQPSEPRDSAVYFCASGLDLPDTQYFGPGTRLTVL.

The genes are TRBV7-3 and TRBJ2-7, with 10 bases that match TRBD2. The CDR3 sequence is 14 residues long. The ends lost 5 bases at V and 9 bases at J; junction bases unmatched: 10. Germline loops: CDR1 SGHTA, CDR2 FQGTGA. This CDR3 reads CASSPLGTSERQYF. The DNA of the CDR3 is TGTGCCAGCAGCCCATTAGGGACTAGCGAGAGGCAGTACTTC.

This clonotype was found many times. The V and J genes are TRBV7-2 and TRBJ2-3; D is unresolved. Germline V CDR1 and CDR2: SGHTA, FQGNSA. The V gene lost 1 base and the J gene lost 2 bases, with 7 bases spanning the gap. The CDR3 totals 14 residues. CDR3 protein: CASSLDSYTDTQYF. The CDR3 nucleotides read TGTGCCAGCAGCTTAGATTCTTACACAGATACGCAGTATTTT.

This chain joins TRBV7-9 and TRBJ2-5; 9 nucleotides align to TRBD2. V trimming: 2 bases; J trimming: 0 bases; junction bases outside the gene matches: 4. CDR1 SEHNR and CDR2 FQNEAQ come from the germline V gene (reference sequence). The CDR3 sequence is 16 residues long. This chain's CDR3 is CASSLKASGDQETQYF. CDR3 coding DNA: TGTGCCAGCAGCTTAAAGGCTAGCGGGGACCAAGAGACCCAGTACTTC.

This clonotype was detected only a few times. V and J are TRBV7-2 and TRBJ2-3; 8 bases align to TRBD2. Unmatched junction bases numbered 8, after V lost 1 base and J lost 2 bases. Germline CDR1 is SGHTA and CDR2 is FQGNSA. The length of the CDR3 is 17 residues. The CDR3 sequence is CASSLVGAGANTDTQYF. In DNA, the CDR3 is TGTGCCAGCAGCTTAGTAGGAGCGGGGGCCAACACAGATACGCAGTATTTT.

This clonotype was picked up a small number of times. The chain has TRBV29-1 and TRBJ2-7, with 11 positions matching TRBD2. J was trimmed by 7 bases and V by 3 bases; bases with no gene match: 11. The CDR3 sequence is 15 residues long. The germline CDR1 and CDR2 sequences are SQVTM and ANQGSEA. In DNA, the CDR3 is TGCAGCGTTGATTTTAGCGGGGGGGCGTACAATGAGCAGTACTTC. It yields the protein CSVDFSGGAYNEQYF.

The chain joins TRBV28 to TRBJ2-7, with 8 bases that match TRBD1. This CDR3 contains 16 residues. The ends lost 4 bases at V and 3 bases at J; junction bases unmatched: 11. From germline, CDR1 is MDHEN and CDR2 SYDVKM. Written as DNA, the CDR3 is TGTGCCAGCAGTTCCCCGAGCGGTACAGGGGGCTACGAGCAGTACTTC. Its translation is CASSSPSGTGGYEQYF.

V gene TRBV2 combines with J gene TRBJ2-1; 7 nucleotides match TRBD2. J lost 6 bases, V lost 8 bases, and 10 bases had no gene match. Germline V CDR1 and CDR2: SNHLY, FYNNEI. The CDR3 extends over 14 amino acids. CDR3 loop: CASHGLAEINEQFF. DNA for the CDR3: TGTGCCAGCCATGGGCTAGCGGAGATCAATGAGCAGTTCTTC.

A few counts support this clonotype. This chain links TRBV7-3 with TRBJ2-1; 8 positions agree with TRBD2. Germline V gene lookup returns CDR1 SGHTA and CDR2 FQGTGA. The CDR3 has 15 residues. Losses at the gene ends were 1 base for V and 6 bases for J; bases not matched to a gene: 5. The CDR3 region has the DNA TGTGCCAGCAGCTTAATCTTGACTAGCGCCAATGAGCAGTTCTTC. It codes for CASSLILTSANEQFF.

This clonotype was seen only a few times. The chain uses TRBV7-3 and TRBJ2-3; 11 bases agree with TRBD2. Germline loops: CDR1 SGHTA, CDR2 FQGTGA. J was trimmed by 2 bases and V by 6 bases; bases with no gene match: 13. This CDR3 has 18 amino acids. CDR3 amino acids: CASSVGLAGGTYTDTQYF. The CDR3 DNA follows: TGTGCCAGCAGTGTAGGGCTAGCGGGGGGTACTTACACAGATACGCAGTATTTT.

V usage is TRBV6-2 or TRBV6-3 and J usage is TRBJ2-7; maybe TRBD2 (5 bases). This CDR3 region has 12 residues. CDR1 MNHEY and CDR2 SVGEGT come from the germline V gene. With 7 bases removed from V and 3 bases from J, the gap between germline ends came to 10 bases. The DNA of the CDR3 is TGTGCCAGCAACGAGGCGGGCTACGAGCAGTACTTC. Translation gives CASNEAGYEQYF.

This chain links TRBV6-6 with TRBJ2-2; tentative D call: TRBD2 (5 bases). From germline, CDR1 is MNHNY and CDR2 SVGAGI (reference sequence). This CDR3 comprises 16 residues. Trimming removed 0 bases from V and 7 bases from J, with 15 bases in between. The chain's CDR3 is CASSYSNGDWDGELFF. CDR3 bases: TGTGCCAGCAGTTACTCGAACGGGGATTGGGACGGGGAGCTGTTTTTT.

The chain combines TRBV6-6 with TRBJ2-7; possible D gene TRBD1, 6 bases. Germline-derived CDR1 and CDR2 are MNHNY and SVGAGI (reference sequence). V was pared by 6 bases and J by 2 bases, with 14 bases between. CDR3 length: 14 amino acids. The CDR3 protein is CASSKQGQPYEQYF. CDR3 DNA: TGTGCCAGCAGCAAGCAGGGGCAGCCCTACGAGCAGTACTTC.

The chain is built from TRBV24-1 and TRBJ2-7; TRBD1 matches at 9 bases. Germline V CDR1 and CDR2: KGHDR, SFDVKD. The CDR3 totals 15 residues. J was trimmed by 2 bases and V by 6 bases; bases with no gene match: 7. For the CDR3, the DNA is TGTGCCACCAGTAACCGGACAGGGGACACCTACGAGCAGTACTTC. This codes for CATSNRTGDTYEQYF.

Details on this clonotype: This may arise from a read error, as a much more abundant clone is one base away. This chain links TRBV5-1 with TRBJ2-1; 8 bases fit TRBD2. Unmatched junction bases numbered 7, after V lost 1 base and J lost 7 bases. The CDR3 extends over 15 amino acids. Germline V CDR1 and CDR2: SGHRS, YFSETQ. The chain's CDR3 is CASSLTTSDWNEQFF. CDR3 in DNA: TGCGCCAGCAGCTTGACGACTAGCGACTGGAATGAGCAGTTCTTC.

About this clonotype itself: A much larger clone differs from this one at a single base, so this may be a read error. The CDR3 protein is CASSLSAHNEQFF. The CDR3 DNA follows: TGCGCCAGCAGCCTCTCAGCCCACAATGAGCAGTTCTTC. The chain is built from TRBV5-1 and TRBJ2-1; D gene uncertain. CDR1 and CDR2 (germline): SGHRS, YFSETQ. CDR3 length equals 13 residues. Trimming shortened V by 4 bases and J by 5 bases, and 10 bases separated the two germline ends.

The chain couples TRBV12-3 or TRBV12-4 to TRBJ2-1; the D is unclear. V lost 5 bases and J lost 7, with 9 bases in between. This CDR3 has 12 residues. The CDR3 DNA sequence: TGTGCCAGCAGTCGTGTTCCGAATGAGCAGTTCTTC. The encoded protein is CASSRVPNEQFF.

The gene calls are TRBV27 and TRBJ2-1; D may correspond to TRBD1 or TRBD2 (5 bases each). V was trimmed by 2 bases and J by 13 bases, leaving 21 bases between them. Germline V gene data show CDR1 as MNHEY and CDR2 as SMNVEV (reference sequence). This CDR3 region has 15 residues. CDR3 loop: CASSLIGQGGETQFF. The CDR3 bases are TGTGCCAGCAGTTTAATAGGGCAGGGTGGGGAGACCCAGTTCTTC.

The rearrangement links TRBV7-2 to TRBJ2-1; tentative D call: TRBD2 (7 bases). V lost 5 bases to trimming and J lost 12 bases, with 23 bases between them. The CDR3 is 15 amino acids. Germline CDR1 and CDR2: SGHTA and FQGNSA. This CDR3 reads CASSPPAGAPFGQFF. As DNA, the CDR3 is TGTGCCAGCAGCCCCCCCGCGGGGGCGCCTTTTGGGCAGTTCTTC.

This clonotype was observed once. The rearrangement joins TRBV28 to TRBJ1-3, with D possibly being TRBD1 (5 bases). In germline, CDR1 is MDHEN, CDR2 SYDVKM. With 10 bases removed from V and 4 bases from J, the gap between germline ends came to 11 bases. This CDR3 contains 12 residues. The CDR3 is CATKRQGNTIYF. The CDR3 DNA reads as TGTGCCACCAAAAGACAGGGAAACACCATATATTTT.